Following are 19 T cell receptor beta chains from one sample sequenced in a study of shared clonotypes between healthy human individuals. Assay: immunoSEQ multiplex PCR; the TCRdb copy retains only in-frame clones and omits some. This repertoire shows 600,000 to 800,000 clones, about two thirds found once; its top ten account for 1.8%. The sequencing sample was made of memory CD4+ T cells sorted from blood. This sample's subset: CD45RA-negative fraction. These receptors all come from a woman younger than 45 in good health.

In regard to this clone: This sample also contains other DNA sequences that code for the same CDR3. The CDR3 sequence is CASSLTSDNYGYTF. CDR3 nucleotides: TGTGCCAGCAGCTTAACATCTGATAACTATGGCTACACCTTC. This sequence joins TRBV11-2 and TRBJ1-2, with D hard to call. CDR3 length: 14 amino acids. The germline gives CDR1 SGHAT, CDR2 FQNNGV. Trimming shortened V by 2 bases and J by 1 base, and 8 bases separated the two germline ends.

The V call is TRBV7-8, the J call TRBJ1-1; TRBD1 might be the D (5 bases). This CDR3 has 15 amino acids. Germline CDR1 is SGHVS and CDR2 is FQNEAQ. V was shortened by 5 bases and J by 1 base, with 14 bases between the two germline ends. The CDR3 DNA follows: TGTGCCAGCAGCAGGTCCAGGGTTGGGAACACTGAAGCTTTCTTT. It encodes CASSRSRVGNTEAFF.

With regard to this clone: Additional DNA sequences in this sample encode the identical CDR3. V usage is TRBV5-1 and J usage is TRBJ2-3; no definite D call. V lost 0 bases and J 0 bases, leaving 5 bases between the germline ends. Germline V gene data show CDR1 as SGHRS and CDR2 as YFSETQ. This CDR3 spans 14 amino acids. The CDR3 bases are TGCGCCAGCAGCTTGGACAGCAGCACAGATACGCAGTATTTT. It yields the protein CASSLDSSTDTQYF.

This chain uses TRBV28 with TRBJ2-1; D is unresolved. With 8 bases removed from V and 0 bases from J, the gap between germline ends came to 11 bases. CDR1 and CDR2 (germline): MDHEN, SYDVKM. This CDR3 contains 14 residues. The CDR3 region is CASVPPNSYNEQFF. The CDR3 DNA sequence: TGTGCCAGCGTCCCCCCGAACTCCTACAATGAGCAGTTCTTC.

The chain combines TRBV10-3 with TRBJ2-7; the D gene could be TRBD1 or TRBD2 (5 bases each). The CDR3 consists of 12 residues. Germline values: CDR1 ENHRY, CDR2 SYGVKD. Trimming removed 10 bases from V and 4 bases from J, with 14 bases in between. CDR3 in amino acids: CASRELGYEQYF. Here the CDR3 DNA reads TGTGCCAGCAGGGAGTTGGGGTACGAGCAGTACTTC.

This clone was seen a handful of times. This chain links TRBV23-1 with TRBJ2-5, with 9 positions matching TRBD1. TRBV23-1 qualifies as an ORF whose function is uncertain. The CDR3 extends over 16 amino acids. V lost 4 bases, J lost 4 bases, and 10 bases stayed unmatched. The CDR3 is CASSPPGQGGRETQYF. The CDR3 bases are TGCGCCAGCAGTCCCCCGGGACAGGGAGGCCGAGAGACCCAGTACTTC.

Comments on this clone: The identical CDR3 is also encoded by other nucleotide sequences in the sample. This rearrangement joins TRBV7-2 to TRBJ2-7, with D hard to call. The CDR3 extends over 12 amino acids. Between the trimmed V and J ends, which lost 3 bases and 4 bases, there was a span of 7 bases. Looked up from germline, CDR1 is SGHTA and CDR2 is FQGNSA. The CDR3 here is CASSLVGYEQYF. The CDR3 DNA reads TGTGCCAGCAGCTTGGTGGGGTACGAGCAGTACTTC.

A few counts support this clone. J is TRBJ2-3 and V is TRBV30; weak D call: TRBD1 (5 bases). CDR3 length: 15 amino acids. V was cut by 7 bases and J by 4 bases, with 21 bases left in between. CDR1 is GTSNPN and CDR2 is SVGIG in the germline V gene (reference sequence). The CDR3 is CAFIAAGSGPDTQYF. CDR3 DNA: TGTGCCTTCATCGCGGCAGGGTCGGGCCCAGATACGCAGTATTTT.

The sample holds many counts of this clone. This sequence joins TRBV30 and TRBJ1-5; maybe TRBD1 (6 bases). Trimming removed 2 bases from V and 4 bases from J, with 9 bases in between. The CDR3 covers 13 residues. Germline loops: CDR1 GTSNPN, CDR2 SVGIG (reference sequence). The DNA for the CDR3 is TGTGCCTGGAGTCGACAGGAAAATCAGCCCCAGCATTTT. Translating gives CAWSRQENQPQHF.

The V and J genes are TRBV10-1 and TRBJ2-7; weak D call: TRBD2 (6 bases). This CDR3 region has 13 residues. V shed 3 bases and J shed 5 bases, with 11 bases lying between them. CDR1 is WNHNN and CDR2 is SYGVQD in the germline V gene (reference sequence). In DNA form, the CDR3 reads TGCGCCAGCAGTGATGGCGGGATCGACGAGCAGTACTTC. Translated: CASSDGGIDEQYF.

The chain is built from TRBV14 and TRBJ2-5; 7 nucleotides align to TRBD2. Germline loops: CDR1 SGHDN, CDR2 FVKESK. The CDR3 is 16 residues long. V lost 1 base and J lost 5; bases outside the gene matches: 10. CDR3 nucleotide sequence: TGTGCCAGCAGCCAAGTAAAGTCAGCGCGGGAGGAGACCCAGTACTTC. This codes for CASSQVKSAREETQYF.

J is TRBJ2-2 and V is TRBV4-2; D not certain. Trimming stripped 1 base from V and 2 bases from J, with 5 bases between. CDR1 is LGHNA, CDR2 YNFKEQ, per germline. CDR3 length: 14 residues. CDR3 bases: TGTGCCAGCAGCCAAGCAGGTAACACCGGGGAGCTGTTTTTT. Translated, it gives CASSQAGNTGELFF.

The chain is built from TRBV10-2 and TRBJ2-7; D is undetermined. With 4 bases removed from V and 3 bases from J, the gap between germline ends came to 10 bases. Germline V lookup: CDR1 WSHSY, CDR2 SAAADI. This CDR3 has 13 residues. In DNA, the CDR3 is TGCGCCAGCAGTGCCGCGTCCTACTACGAGCAGTACTTC. This sequence encodes CASSAASYYEQYF.

V gene TRBV25-1 combines with J gene TRBJ1-2, with TRBD1 identical over 10 bases. V gave up 5 bases and J gave up 2 bases; unmatched junction bases: 2. Germline V lookup: CDR1 MGHDK, CDR2 SYGVNS. The CDR3 is 14 amino acids. The CDR3 DNA is TGTGCCAGCAGTAAGGGACAGGGGAACTATGGCTACACCTTC. Translating it yields CASSKGQGNYGYTF.

The chain has TRBV5-5 and TRBJ2-2; 10 bases align to TRBD2. The germline gives CDR1 SGHKS, CDR2 YYEKEE (reference sequence). V dropped 2 bases and J dropped 7; count of bases not matched to a gene: 20. This CDR3 has 20 residues. The CDR3 protein is CASSFTAGTSALRIGGELFF. In DNA, the CDR3 is TGTGCCAGCAGCTTTACGGCTGGGACTAGCGCTCTGAGAATTGGCGGGGAGCTGTTTTTT.

About this clone itself: One base away lies a much larger clone, so this may be a sequencing read error. Other DNA variants within this sample encode the same CDR3. The chain uses TRBV7-2 and TRBJ2-5, with TRBD2 matching over 7 bases. The J call may be mistaken, given a closer DNA end match to TRBJ2-7. This CDR3 contains 14 residues. Germline assignment: CDR1 SGHTA and CDR2 FQGNSA. CDR3 sequence (DNA): TGTGCCAGCAGCCCGCAGCGGGACTCCTACGAGCAGTACTTC. Translating gives CASSPQRDSYEQYF.

This clone came up a few times. The genes are TRBV28 and TRBJ2-1, with TRBD2 matching over 8 bases. V trimming: 7 bases; J trimming: 6 bases; junction bases outside the gene matches: 17. This CDR3 is built from 17 residues. Germline lookup yields CDR1 MDHEN and CDR2 SYDVKM. The CDR3 is CASIGLGGGIPSNEQFF. In nucleotides, the CDR3 is TGTGCCAGCATCGGTCTCGGCGGGGGGATCCCTAGCAATGAGCAGTTCTTC.

This clone was detected only a few times. As DNA, the CDR3 is TGTGCCAGCTCACCAACAGGGACTACTGGGGCCAACGTCCTGACTTTC. Encoded protein: CASSPTGTTGANVLTF. V usage is TRBV18 and J usage is TRBJ2-6; TRBD2 might be the D (7 bases). V lost 2 bases to trimming and J lost 2 bases, with 10 bases between them. This CDR3 has 16 residues. Germline V gives CDR1 KGHSH, CDR2 LQKENI.

The genes are TRBV5-1 and TRBJ2-1; 9 bases are a match to TRBD2. Germline trimming cut 1 base from V and 7 bases from J; bases unmatched to any gene: 9. This CDR3 comprises 16 residues. Germline CDR1 SGHRS, CDR2 YFSETQ. CDR3 sequence (DNA): TGCGCCAGCAGCTTGTTTAGTAGCGGGAGAGGGAATGAGCAGTTCTTC. Translating gives CASSLFSSGRGNEQFF.